This TCR beta chain stems from a study of T cells in Graves' hyperthyroidism and ophthalmopathy. About the study: Sampling of peripheral blood happened at initial diagnosis, prior to any treatment. Study results and caveats: Also found in blood were most expanded thyroid clonotypes above 0.001. The model forecast ophthalmopathy, anticipating it by a median around 6.9 months before onset.

Fresh peripheral blood, around 9.2 ml of it, supplied the PBMCs. Researchers amplified the TCR beta CDR3 regions from RNA transcripts. The TCR CDR3 was amplified in a first-round RT-PCR using the HTBI primer set. TCRdb redid the calling of the multiplex PCR reads with MiXCR, one entry per CDR3 protein. The repertoire holds some 490,000 distinct CDR3 sequences, with about 16% as singletons. This clonotype was found many times. No antigen is known for it. V was shortened by 7 bases and J by 5 bases, with 15 bases between the two germline ends. Germline V gene lookup returns CDR1 SNHLY and CDR2 FYNNEI. The CDR3 runs 14 residues.

The rearrangement links TRBV2 to TRBJ2-1; D is unclear. Sequencing used blood. The TCR sequence derives from a woman aged 30 to 39 with Graves' ophthalmopathy. CDR3 residues: CASTEGMLDNEQFF. CDR3 DNA sequence: TGTGCCAGCACGGAAGGGATGCTCGACAATGAGCAGTTCTTC.